This record looks at one T cell receptor (beta chain) sequence and its context. TCRdb redid the calling of the RT-PCR reads with MiXCR, one entry per CDR3 protein. The data contain over 300,000 distinct CDR3 sequences, roughly 22% of them singletons. The sample is drawn from a study of response to subunit inactivated influenza vaccine. The CDR3 has 14 residues. V was pared by 5 bases and J by 2 bases, with 3 bases of the junction left unmatched. Germline CDR1 SGHRS, CDR2 YFSETQ. The sequence came from a man aged 45 to 75 who received an inactivated influenza vaccine. The chain combines TRBV5-1 with TRBJ2-3, with TRBD2 matching over 9 bases. This material consisted of PBMCs from blood, taken less than 22 months after vaccination. The CDR3 sequence is CASSGLATTDTQYF. CDR3 nucleotide sequence: TGCGCCAGCAGTGGACTAGCGACCACAGATACGCAGTATTTT.